One sample yielded the 18 T cell receptor beta chains listed below, sequenced in a study of blood T cell repertoires in COVID-19. Clones were read by immunoSEQ multiplex PCR, and TCRdb kept only the in-frame ones, dropping some. Here the sample spans under 200,000 clones, about 89% being singletons. Sample: peripheral blood. Receptor source: a man between 65 and 85 years old with acute or convalescent COVID-19.

The chain uses TRBV7-3 and TRBJ2-5, with 8 bases fitting TRBD2. The V segment lost 2 bases and the J segment 5 bases; nucleotides outside the gene matches: 4. This CDR3 comprises 14 residues. Germline CDR1 reads SGHTA; CDR2 reads FQGTGA. CDR3 sequence: CASSLAGGEETQYF. Written as DNA, the CDR3 is TGTGCCAGCAGCTTAGCGGGGGGCGAGGAGACCCAGTACTTC.

The chain uses TRBV18 and TRBJ1-1; 9 bases line up with TRBD1. V was pared by 3 bases and J by 1 base, with 6 bases of the junction left unmatched. The CDR3 has 16 amino acids. Per the germline V gene, CDR1 is KGHSH and CDR2 is LQKENI. CDR3 residues: CASSPATGGANTEAFF. In DNA, the CDR3 is TGTGCCAGCTCACCCGCGACAGGGGGGGCGAACACTGAAGCTTTCTTT.

This chain uses TRBV28 with TRBJ2-2, with 8 bases lining up with TRBD1. V trimming: 6 bases; J trimming: 7 bases; junction bases outside the gene matches: 4. Germline assignment: CDR1 MDHEN and CDR2 SYDVKM. The CDR3 covers 13 residues. This CDR3 reads CASSKQGVGELFF. CDR3 nucleotide sequence: TGTGCCAGCAGCAAACAGGGGGTCGGGGAGCTGTTTTTT. Full variable domain (rest looked up from reference TRBV28 and TRBJ2-2): DVKVTQSSRYLVKRTGEKVFLECVQDMDHENMFWYRQDPGLGLRLIYFSYDVKMKEKGDIPEGYSVSREKKERFSLILESASTNQTSMYLCASSKQGVGELFFGEGSRLTVL.

The CDR3 loop is CASSYPDPGLGNHYEQYF. For the CDR3, the DNA is TGTGCCAGCAGTTATCCGGATCCGGGACTAGGCAACCATTACGAGCAGTACTTC. This chain joins TRBV6-2 or TRBV6-3 and TRBJ2-7; TRBD2 aligns across 8 bases. This CDR3 has 18 amino acids. V lost 3 bases, J lost 4 bases, and 17 bases stayed unmatched. Germline V gives CDR1 MNHEY, CDR2 SVGEGT.

This clone was detected only once. This chain links TRBV5-1 with TRBJ2-1; tentatively, D is TRBD1 (5 bases). V was clipped by 5 bases and J by 1 base, with 7 bases between them. Per germline, CDR1 SGHRS and CDR2 YFSETQ. CDR3 length: 13 amino acids. In DNA, the CDR3 is TGCGCCAGCAGGCAGGGATCCTACAATGAGCAGTTCTTC. It codes for CASRQGSYNEQFF.

This rearrangement joins TRBV5-1 to TRBJ2-2; a weak D match, TRBD2 (5 bases). Trimming stripped 2 bases from V and 3 bases from J, with 11 bases between. This CDR3 contains 15 residues. Per the germline V gene, CDR1 is SGHRS and CDR2 is YFSETQ. The CDR3 region is CASSLMSGDTGELFF. The CDR3 DNA is TGCGCCAGCAGCTTAATGAGCGGAGACACCGGGGAGCTGTTTTTT.

The chain recombines TRBV29-1 with TRBJ2-1; 7 bases match TRBD2. The germline CDR1 and CDR2 sequences are SQVTM and ANQGSEA. J was trimmed by 4 bases and V by 4 bases; bases with no gene match: 7. The CDR3 is made up of 14 amino acids. CDR3 region: CSVVRAGVYNEQFF. The CDR3 coding sequence is TGCAGCGTTGTTCGGGCGGGGGTGTACAATGAGCAGTTCTTC.

The V call is TRBV20-1, the J call TRBJ2-3; 9 nucleotides match TRBD1. Per germline, CDR1 DFQATT and CDR2 SNEGSKA (reference sequence). The CDR3 is 16 amino acids. After removal of 5 bases from V and 5 bases from J, the junction contained 14 bases not matched to a gene. CDR3 sequence (DNA): TGCAGTGCTCGTGAAACCTCACAGGGGGCGGGAGATACGCAGTATTTT. It yields the protein CSARETSQGAGDTQYF.

V is TRBV28 and J is TRBJ2-7; D perhaps matches TRBD1 (8 bases). Between the trimmed V and J ends, which lost 6 bases and 2 bases, there was a span of 17 bases. The length of the CDR3 is 15 residues. CDR1 is MDHEN and CDR2 is SYDVKM in the germline V gene. CDR3 nucleotides: TGTGCCAGCAGGGTACAGGGGGGGTTCACCTACGAGCAGTACTTC. Protein sequence: CASRVQGGFTYEQYF. Full variable domain (remainder filled in from reference TRBV28 and TRBJ2-7): DVKVTQSSRYLVKRTGEKVFLECVQDMDHENMFWYRQDPGLGLRLIYFSYDVKMKEKGDIPEGYSVSREKKERFSLILESASTNQTSMYLCASRVQGGFTYEQYFGPGTRLTVT.

This clone has just a few counts. V is TRBV12-3 or TRBV12-4 and J is TRBJ2-3, with D possibly matching TRBD1 (5 bases). V was pared by 6 bases and J by 2 bases, with 9 bases between. This CDR3 has 13 amino acids. The DNA for the CDR3 is TGTGCCAGCAGGCGGACAAACACAGATACGCAGTATTTT. Translating gives CASRRTNTDTQYF.

The rearrangement joins TRBV7-3 to TRBJ2-5; TRBD2 aligns across 9 bases. The germline CDR1 and CDR2 sequences are SGHTA and FQGTGA. The CDR3 sequence is 15 residues long. After removal of 5 bases from V and 4 bases from J, the junction contained 8 bases not matched to a gene. The CDR3 DNA follows: TGTGCCAGCAGCCGGGCTAGCGGGGCGGGAGAGACCCAGTACTTC. This translates into CASSRASGAGETQYF.

V gene TRBV20-1 combines with J gene TRBJ1-1; TRBD1 aligns across 9 bases. CDR3 length equals 13 residues. Germline CDR1 is DFQATT and CDR2 is SNEGSKA (reference sequence). The V and J ends lost 3 bases and 7 bases, in that order; junction bases with no gene match: 6. The CDR3 here is CSASYRGHNEAFF. Written as DNA, the CDR3 is TGCAGTGCTAGTTACAGGGGGCACAATGAAGCTTTCTTT.

This clone was picked up one time. The genes are TRBV5-1 and TRBJ2-1, with 7 bases matching TRBD1. The CDR3 loop spans 16 amino acids. V lost 0 bases to trimming and J lost 5 bases; unmatched junction nucleotides: 8. Germline V lookup: CDR1 SGHRS, CDR2 YFSETQ. CDR3 protein: CASSLASGTVDNEQFF. The CDR3 bases are TGCGCCAGCAGCTTGGCCAGTGGGACAGTGGACAATGAGCAGTTCTTC.

As for this clone: Other nucleotide sequences in the sample specify the same CDR3. V and J are TRBV4-2 and TRBJ1-1, with TRBD1 matching 7 bases. CDR1 is LGHNA and CDR2 is YNFKEQ in the germline V gene. CDR3 size: 15 residues. J was trimmed by 3 bases and V by 1 base; bases with no gene match: 5. The CDR3 region is CASSQGQGRDTEAFF. Here the CDR3 DNA reads TGTGCCAGCAGCCAAGGACAGGGTAGGGACACTGAAGCTTTCTTT.

This chain uses TRBV7-6 with TRBJ1-3; D remains ambiguous. The CDR3 spans 16 residues. The germline gives CDR1 SGHVS, CDR2 FNYEAQ. V lost 1 base, J lost 2 bases, and 12 bases lay in between. CDR3 nucleotide sequence: TGTGCCAGCAGCTTAGTTTCGATGGCACCTGGAAACACCATATATTTT. Translation: CASSLVSMAPGNTIYF.

This chain connects TRBV15 to TRBJ2-3, with 13 bases aligning to TRBD2. V lost 5 bases and J lost 7; bases outside the gene matches: 24. This CDR3 has 21 residues. Per germline, CDR1 LNHNV and CDR2 YYDKDF (reference sequence). This CDR3 reads CATSFPPGLAGPRGWGHTQYF. The CDR3 coding sequence is TGTGCCACCAGCTTTCCTCCGGGACTAGCGGGGCCAAGGGGGTGGGGGCATACGCAGTATTTT.

The chain carries TRBV11-2 and TRBJ2-5, with 8 nucleotides matching TRBD2. The V gene's germline CDR1 is SGHAT and CDR2 FQNNGV. With 5 bases clipped from V and 2 bases from J, the junction kept 10 bases outside the gene matches. CDR3 size: 16 residues. CDR3 bases: TGTGCCAGCAGCCTGAGGGGCTTAGCGGGGCAAGAGACCCAGTACTTC. As protein: CASSLRGLAGQETQYF.

This clone was counted a single time. The CDR3: CASRTGGRDGYTF. CDR3 DNA sequence: TGTGCCAGCAGGACAGGGGGTCGGGATGGCTACACCTTC. V and J are TRBV28 and TRBJ1-2; TRBD1 matches 9 bases. V gave up 6 bases and J gave up 6 bases; unmatched junction bases: 5. CDR3 length: 13 residues. Germline-derived CDR1 and CDR2 are MDHEN and SYDVKM.